The clone carrying this T cell receptor beta chain has just a few counts. Its antigen is still unknown. The V gene's germline CDR1 is SGHRS and CDR2 YFSETQ. The CDR3 is 16 residues long. Germline trimming cut 1 base from V and 3 bases from J; bases unmatched to any gene: 8. The entry originates in a study of cytomegalovirus exposure and HLA in healthy donors. Background on the study: The study's early data release held roughly 91 million unique TCRs from HLA-typed donors.

PCR involved 60 Vbeta and 13 Jbeta primers. In the original workflow: In a later analysis, roughly 86 million unique TCR beta chains included roughly 11 million shared by two or more donors. TCRdb's copy holds only in-frame clones and misses some; the assay was immunoSEQ multiplex PCR. The D gene and trimming were derived from the DNA, and the V and J assignments and clone size from that table. There are 100,000 to 150,000 clones in the sample; roughly 18% occur only once, and approximately 2.6% lies in the top ten. General observations from the study: Donor immune exposure was known only as CMV serostatus.

The receptor was derived from a female donor in good health and CMV-seropositive. Input material: PBMCs. The chain joins TRBV5-1 to TRBJ1-2; TRBD1 matches 8 bases. Written as DNA, the CDR3 is TGCGCCAGCAGCTTGATTGGACAGGGCGACCACTATGGCTACACCTTC. Its translation is CASSLIGQGDHYGYTF.